The 11 T cell receptor beta chains below all came from one sample that was sequenced in a study of cytomegalovirus exposure and HLA in healthy donors. With 60 Vbeta and 13 Jbeta primers, the PCR was carried out. Assay used: immunoSEQ multiplex PCR; TCRdb lists only in-frame clones, some missing. The sample consists of nearly 110,000 clones, 70% to 80% of them appearing once. The sequenced material came from PBMCs. These receptors originate from a boy between 10 and 17 years old in good health and CMV-seronegative.

V gene TRBV30 combines with J gene TRBJ1-1; 7 bases are shared with TRBD1. With V trimmed by 4 bases and J by 1 base, 9 bases remained unmatched. CDR1 is GTSNPN and CDR2 is SVGIG in the germline V gene (reference sequence). The CDR3 totals 15 residues. The CDR3 here is CAWNRDRHQNTEAFF. CDR3 DNA sequence: TGTGCCTGGAATCGGGACAGACACCAGAACACTGAAGCTTTCTTT.

This clone was detected once. The chain recombines TRBV5-1 with TRBJ2-1, with 11 bases matching TRBD2. The CDR3 extends over 16 amino acids. Trimming took 3 bases from V and 8 from J; bases not matched to a gene: 10. Germline CDR1 SGHRS, CDR2 YFSETQ. Written as DNA, the CDR3 is TGCGCCAGCAGCTCCTTTAGCGGGAGGGCCATAGATGAGCAGTTCTTC. It specifies CASSSFSGRAIDEQFF.

The V gene is TRBV25-1, the J gene TRBJ2-7, with a weak D call TRBD1 (6 bases). V was pared by 5 bases and J by 5 bases, with 10 bases between. This CDR3 has 12 amino acids. CDR1 MGHDK and CDR2 SYGVNS come from the germline V gene. The DNA for the CDR3 is TGTGCCAGCAGTAAACAGGGTAACGAGCAGTACTTC. This codes for CASSKQGNEQYF.

The chain combines TRBV4-1 with TRBJ1-5, with 8 bases aligning to TRBD1. Looked up from germline, CDR1 is MGHRA and CDR2 is YSYEKL. This CDR3 is 14 amino acids long. Trimming took 4 bases from V and 4 from J; bases not matched to a gene: 3. CDR3 protein: CASSPRTGNQPQHF. In nucleotides, the CDR3 is TGCGCCAGCAGCCCTCGGACAGGGAATCAGCCCCAGCATTTT.

Only one count was recorded for this clone. The chain is built from TRBV6-5 and TRBJ1-2; D is unresolved. The V end was cut by 6 bases, the J end by 8 bases, with 16 bases between. Looked up from germline, CDR1 is MNHEY and CDR2 is SVGAGI. The CDR3 consists of 13 residues. CDR3 loop: CASRLRGHGGYTF. DNA of the CDR3: TGTGCCAGCAGACTACGTGGCCATGGGGGCTACACCTTC.

The V and J genes are TRBV5-8 and TRBJ2-5; the match to TRBD2 covers 13 bases. The V gene's germline CDR1 is SGHTS and CDR2 YDEGEE. J gave up 2 bases and V 3 bases, and 4 bases lay outside the gene matches. This CDR3 spans 16 amino acids. CDR3 nucleotides: TGTGCCAGCAGCTCCGGACTAGCGGGAGAACAAGAGACCCAGTACTTC. It yields the protein CASSSGLAGEQETQYF.

This clone was recorded a few times. This chain connects TRBV5-1 to TRBJ2-6; maybe TRBD1 (6 bases). CDR1 and CDR2 (germline): SGHRS, YFSETQ. The V end lost 3 bases, the J end lost 0 bases, and 10 bases lay between the germline ends. CDR3 size: 16 residues. The DNA for the CDR3 is TGCGCCAGCAGCTCGACAGGCCGCTCTGGGGCCAACGTCCTGACTTTC. Protein sequence: CASSSTGRSGANVLTF. Full variable domain (missing parts from reference TRBV5-1 and TRBJ2-6): KAGVTQTPRYLIKTRGQQVTLSCSPISGHRSVSWYQQTPGQGLQFLFEYFSETQRNKGNFPGRFSGRQFSNSRSEMNVSTLELGDSALYLCASSSTGRSGANVLTFGAGSRLTVL.

The rearrangement uses TRBV5-4 and TRBJ2-5; TRBD1 matches at 9 bases. V lost 2 bases and J lost 5; bases outside the gene matches: 1. The CDR3 length is 13 residues. CDR1 SGHNT and CDR2 YYREEE come from the germline V gene (reference sequence). In DNA, the CDR3 is TGTGCCAGCAGCTTCGGGACAGGGGAGACCCAGTACTTC. Translating gives CASSFGTGETQYF.

The CDR3, as DNA: TGTGCCAGCAGCCTTAATCAGGATGAGCAGTTCTTC. Protein sequence: CASSLNQDEQFF. This chain joins TRBV7-3 and TRBJ2-1; no reliable D call. This CDR3 has 12 residues. The ends were cut back, 5 bases at V and 8 bases at J, with 10 bases in the middle. From germline, CDR1 is SGHTA and CDR2 FQGTGA.

CDR3 in DNA: TGTGCCAGTAAGGTGGTAGGGAGGGATCAGCCCCAGCATTTT. Protein sequence: CASKVVGRDQPQHF. V usage is TRBV19 and J usage is TRBJ1-5; unclear D gene. CDR3 length equals 14 residues. Trimming pared 7 bases from V and 5 bases from J, leaving 15 bases between. Germline loops: CDR1 LNHDA, CDR2 SQIVND (reference sequence).

The chain is built from TRBV7-9 and TRBJ2-1; maybe TRBD2 (7 bases). Trimming took off 6 bases at V and 0 bases at J, with 15 bases between the two ends. CDR3 size: 16 residues. CDR1 and CDR2 from the germline V gene are SEHNR and FQNEAQ (reference sequence). The CDR3 loop is CASRGGGGSSYNEQFF. The CDR3 DNA reads TGTGCCAGCAGAGGGGGGGGCGGTAGCTCCTACAATGAGCAGTTCTTC.